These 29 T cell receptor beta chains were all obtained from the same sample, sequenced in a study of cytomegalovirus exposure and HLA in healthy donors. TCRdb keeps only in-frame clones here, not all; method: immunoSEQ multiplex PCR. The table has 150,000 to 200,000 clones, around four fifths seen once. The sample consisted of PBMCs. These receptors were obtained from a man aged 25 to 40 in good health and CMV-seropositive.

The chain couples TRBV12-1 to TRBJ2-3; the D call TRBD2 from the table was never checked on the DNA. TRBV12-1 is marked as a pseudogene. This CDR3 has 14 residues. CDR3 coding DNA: TGTGCCAGCCGCGCGGGCGTCCTTCTAGATACGCAGTATTTT. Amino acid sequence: CASRAGVLLDTQYF.

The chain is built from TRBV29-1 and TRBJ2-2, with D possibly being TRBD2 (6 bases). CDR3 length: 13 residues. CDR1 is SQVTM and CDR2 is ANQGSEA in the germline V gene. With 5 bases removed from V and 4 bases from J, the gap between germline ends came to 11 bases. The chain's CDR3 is CSVLPGATGELFF. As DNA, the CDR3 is TGCAGCGTTCTACCGGGAGCCACCGGGGAGCTGTTTTTT.

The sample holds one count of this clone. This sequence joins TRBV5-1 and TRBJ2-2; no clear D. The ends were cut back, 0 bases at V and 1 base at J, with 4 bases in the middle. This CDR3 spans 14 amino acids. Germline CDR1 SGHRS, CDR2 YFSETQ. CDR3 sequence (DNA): TGCGCCAGCAGCTTGGCAGGGAACACCGGGGAGCTGTTTTTT. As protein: CASSLAGNTGELFF.

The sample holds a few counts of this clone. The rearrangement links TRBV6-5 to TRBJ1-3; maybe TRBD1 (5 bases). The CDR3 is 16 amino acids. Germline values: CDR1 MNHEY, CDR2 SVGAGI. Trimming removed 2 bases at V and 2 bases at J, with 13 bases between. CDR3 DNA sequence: TGTGCCAGCAGTTACGCAAGGGCAGGGACTGGAAACACCATATATTTT. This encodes CASSYARAGTGNTIYF.

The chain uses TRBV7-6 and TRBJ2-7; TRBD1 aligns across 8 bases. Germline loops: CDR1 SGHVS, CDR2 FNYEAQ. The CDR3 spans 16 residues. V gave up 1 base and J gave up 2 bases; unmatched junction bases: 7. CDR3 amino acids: CASSLVLDRAAYEQYF. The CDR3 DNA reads TGTGCCAGCAGCTTAGTCCTGGACAGGGCCGCCTACGAGCAGTACTTC.

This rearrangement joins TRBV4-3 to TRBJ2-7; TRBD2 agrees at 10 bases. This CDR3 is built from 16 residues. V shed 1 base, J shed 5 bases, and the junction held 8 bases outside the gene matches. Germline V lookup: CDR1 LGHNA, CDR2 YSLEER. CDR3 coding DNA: TGCGCCAGCAGCCAAGGGTTCCTAGCGGGGGCCGACGAGCAGTACTTC. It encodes CASSQGFLAGADEQYF.

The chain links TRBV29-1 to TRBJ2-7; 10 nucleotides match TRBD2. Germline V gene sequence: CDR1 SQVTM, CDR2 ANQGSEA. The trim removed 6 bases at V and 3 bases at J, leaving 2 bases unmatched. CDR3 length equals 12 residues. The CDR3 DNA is TGCAGCGTATGGACTAGCGGCTACGAGCAGTACTTC. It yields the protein CSVWTSGYEQYF.

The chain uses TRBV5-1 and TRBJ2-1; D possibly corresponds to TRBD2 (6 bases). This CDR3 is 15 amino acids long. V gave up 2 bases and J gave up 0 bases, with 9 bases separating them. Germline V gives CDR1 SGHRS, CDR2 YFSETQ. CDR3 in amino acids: CASSFLADSYNEQFF. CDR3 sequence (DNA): TGCGCCAGCAGCTTTTTAGCGGACTCCTACAATGAGCAGTTCTTC.

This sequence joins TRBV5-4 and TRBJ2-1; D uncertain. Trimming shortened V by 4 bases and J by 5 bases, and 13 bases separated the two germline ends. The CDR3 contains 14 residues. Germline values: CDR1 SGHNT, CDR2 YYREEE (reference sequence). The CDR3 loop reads CASSARERDNEQFF. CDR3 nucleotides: TGTGCCAGCAGCGCCAGAGAGCGAGACAATGAGCAGTTCTTC.

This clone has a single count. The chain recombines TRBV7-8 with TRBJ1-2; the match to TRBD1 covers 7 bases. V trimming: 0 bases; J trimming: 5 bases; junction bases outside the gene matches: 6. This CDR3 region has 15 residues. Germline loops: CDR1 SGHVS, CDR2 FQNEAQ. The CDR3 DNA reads TGTGCCAGCAGCTTAGCGGAGGGGGCGCCTTATGGCTACACCTTC. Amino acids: CASSLAEGAPYGYTF.

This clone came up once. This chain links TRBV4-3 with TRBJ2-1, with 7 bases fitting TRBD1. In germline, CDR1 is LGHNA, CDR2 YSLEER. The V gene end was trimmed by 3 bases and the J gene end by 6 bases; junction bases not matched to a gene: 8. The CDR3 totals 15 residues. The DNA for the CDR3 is TGCGCCAGCAGCCAGGGTGACAGGGTGGGCAATGAGCAGTTCTTC. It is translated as CASSQGDRVGNEQFF.

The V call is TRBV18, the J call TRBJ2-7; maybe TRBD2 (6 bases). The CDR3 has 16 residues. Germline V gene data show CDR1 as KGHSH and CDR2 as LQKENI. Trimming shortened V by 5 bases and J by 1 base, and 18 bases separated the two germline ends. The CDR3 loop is CASSMGRGRNSYEQYF. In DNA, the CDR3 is TGTGCCAGCTCAATGGGGCGGGGTCGTAATTCCTACGAGCAGTACTTC.

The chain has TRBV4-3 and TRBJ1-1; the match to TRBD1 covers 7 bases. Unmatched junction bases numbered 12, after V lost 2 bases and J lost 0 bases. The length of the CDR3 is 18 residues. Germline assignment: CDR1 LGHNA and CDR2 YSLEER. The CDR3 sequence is CASSQNRGGWVMNTEAFF. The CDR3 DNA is TGCGCCAGCAGCCAAAACAGGGGTGGATGGGTCATGAACACTGAAGCTTTCTTT.

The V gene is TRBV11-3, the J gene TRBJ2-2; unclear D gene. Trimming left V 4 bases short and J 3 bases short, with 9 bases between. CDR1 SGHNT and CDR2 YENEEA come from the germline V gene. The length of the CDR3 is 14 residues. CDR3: CASSSPRDTGELFF. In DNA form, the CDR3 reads TGTGCCAGCAGCTCACCGCGAGACACCGGGGAGCTGTTTTTT. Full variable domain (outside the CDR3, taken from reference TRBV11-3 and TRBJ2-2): EAGVVQSPRYKIIEKKQPVAFWCNPISGHNTLYWYLQNLGQGPELLIRYENEEAVDDSQLPKDRFSAERLKGVDSTLKIQPAELGDSAVYLCASSSPRDTGELFFGEGSRLTVL.

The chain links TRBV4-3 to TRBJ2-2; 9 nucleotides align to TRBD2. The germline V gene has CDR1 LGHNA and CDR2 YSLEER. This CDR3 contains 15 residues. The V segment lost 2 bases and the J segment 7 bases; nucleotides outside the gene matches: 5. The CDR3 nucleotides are TGCGCCAGCAGCCAAACTACAGCGGGGGGCGGGGAGCTGTTTTTT. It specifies CASSQTTAGGGELFF.

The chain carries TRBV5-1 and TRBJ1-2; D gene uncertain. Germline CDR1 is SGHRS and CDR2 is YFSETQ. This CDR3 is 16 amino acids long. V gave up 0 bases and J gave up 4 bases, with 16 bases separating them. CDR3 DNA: TGCGCCAGCAGCTTGGCCCCGGAATCCTGGAGCTATGGCTACACCTTC. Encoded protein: CASSLAPESWSYGYTF.

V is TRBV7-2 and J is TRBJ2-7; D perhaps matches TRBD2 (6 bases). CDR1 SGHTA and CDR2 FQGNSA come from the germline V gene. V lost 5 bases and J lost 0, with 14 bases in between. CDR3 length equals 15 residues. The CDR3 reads CASSPAGSSSYEQYF. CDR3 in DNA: TGTGCCAGCAGCCCTGCGGGGTCCAGCTCCTACGAGCAGTACTTC.

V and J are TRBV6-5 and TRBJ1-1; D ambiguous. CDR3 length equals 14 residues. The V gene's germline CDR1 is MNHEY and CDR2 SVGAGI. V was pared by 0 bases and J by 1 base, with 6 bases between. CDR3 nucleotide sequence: TGTGCCAGCAGTTACTCGAACGGGAACACTGAAGCTTTCTTT. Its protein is CASSYSNGNTEAFF.

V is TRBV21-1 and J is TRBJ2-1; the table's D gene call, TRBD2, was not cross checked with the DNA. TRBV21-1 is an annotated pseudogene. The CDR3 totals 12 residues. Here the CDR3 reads CASSNVIYEQFF. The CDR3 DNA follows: TGTGCCAGCAGCAACGTTATCTATGAGCAGTTCTTC.

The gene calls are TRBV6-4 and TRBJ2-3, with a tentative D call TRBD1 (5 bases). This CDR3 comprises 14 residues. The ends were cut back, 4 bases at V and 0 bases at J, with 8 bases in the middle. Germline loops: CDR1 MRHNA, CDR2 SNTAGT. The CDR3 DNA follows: TGTGCCAGCAGTGCCCAGGGCAGCACAGATACGCAGTATTTT. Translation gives CASSAQGSTDTQYF.

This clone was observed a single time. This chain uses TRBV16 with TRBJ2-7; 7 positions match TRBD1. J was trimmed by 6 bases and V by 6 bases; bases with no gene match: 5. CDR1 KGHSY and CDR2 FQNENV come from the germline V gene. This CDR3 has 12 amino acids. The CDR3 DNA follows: TGTGCCAGCAGGAGACAGGGCGGCGAGCAGTACTTC. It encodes CASRRQGGEQYF.

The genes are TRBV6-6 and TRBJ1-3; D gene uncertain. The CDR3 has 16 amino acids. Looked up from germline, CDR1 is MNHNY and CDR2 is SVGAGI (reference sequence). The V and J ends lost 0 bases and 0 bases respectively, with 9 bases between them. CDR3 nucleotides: TGTGCCAGCAGTTACTCGCACACCATCTCTGGAAACACCATATATTTT. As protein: CASSYSHTISGNTIYF.

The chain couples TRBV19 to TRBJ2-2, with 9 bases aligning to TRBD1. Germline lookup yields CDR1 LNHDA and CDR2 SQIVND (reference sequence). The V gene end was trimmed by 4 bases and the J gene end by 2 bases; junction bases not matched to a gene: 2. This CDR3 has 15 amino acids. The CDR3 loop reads CASSTDRGNTGELFF. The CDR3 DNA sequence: TGTGCCAGTAGTACGGACAGGGGTAACACCGGGGAGCTGTTTTTT.

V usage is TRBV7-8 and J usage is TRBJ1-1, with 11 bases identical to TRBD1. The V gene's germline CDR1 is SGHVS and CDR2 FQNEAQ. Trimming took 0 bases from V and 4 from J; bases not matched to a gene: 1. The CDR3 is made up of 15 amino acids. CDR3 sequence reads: CASSLAGTGGTEAFF. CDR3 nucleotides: TGTGCCAGCAGCTTAGCCGGGACAGGGGGCACTGAAGCTTTCTTT.

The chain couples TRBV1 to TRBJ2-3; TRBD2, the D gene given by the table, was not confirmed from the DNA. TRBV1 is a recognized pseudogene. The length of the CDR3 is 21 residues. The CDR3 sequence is CTSSQDRGRTSGGRSTDTQYF. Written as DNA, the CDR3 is TGCACCAGCAGCCAAGATAGGGGGCGGACTAGCGGGGGCCGCAGCACAGATACGCAGTATTTT.

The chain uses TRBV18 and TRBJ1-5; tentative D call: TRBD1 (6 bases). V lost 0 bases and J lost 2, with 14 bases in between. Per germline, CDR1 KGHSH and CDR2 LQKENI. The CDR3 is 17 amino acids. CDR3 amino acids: CASSPPAGGAGNQPQHF. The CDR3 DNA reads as TGTGCCAGCTCACCACCGGCGGGGGGGGCCGGCAATCAGCCCCAGCATTTT.

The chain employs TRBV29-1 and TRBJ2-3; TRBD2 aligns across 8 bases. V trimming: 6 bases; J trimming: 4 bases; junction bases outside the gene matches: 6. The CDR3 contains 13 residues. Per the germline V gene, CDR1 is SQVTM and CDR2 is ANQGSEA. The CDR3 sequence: CSVLGLAADTQYF. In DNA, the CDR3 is TGCAGCGTCTTAGGACTAGCTGCAGATACGCAGTATTTT.

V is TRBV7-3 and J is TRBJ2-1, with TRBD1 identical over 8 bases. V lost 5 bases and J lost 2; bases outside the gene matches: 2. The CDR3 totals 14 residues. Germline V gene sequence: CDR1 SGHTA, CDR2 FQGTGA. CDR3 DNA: TGTGCCAGCAGCCCGGACAGGGCCTACAATGAGCAGTTCTTC. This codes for CASSPDRAYNEQFF.

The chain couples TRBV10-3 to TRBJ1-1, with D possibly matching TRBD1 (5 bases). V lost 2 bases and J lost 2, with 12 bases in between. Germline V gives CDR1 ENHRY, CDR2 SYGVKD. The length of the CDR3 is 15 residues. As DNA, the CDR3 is TGTGCCATCAGTGAGCCAACAGGTGGAAACACTGAAGCTTTCTTT. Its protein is CAISEPTGGNTEAFF.